This T cell receptor beta chain was identified in a study of blood T cell repertoires in COVID-19. At the level of the study: Some COVID-19 samples were acute and others convalescent; all came from the United States, Italy and Spain. Nucleic acid was either cDNA or gDNA, and it came from T cells, B-cell-depleted T cells, or PBMCs.

In the authors' workflow: Nucleated cell number was recorded as an estimate derived from reference gene primer amplification. Method: immunoSEQ multiplex PCR; TCRdb's copy keeps in-frame clones and lacks some. For V, J and clone size, that table is used; D and trimming come from the DNA. The repertoire holds under 110,000 clones, with approximately 91% as singletons. The CDR3 loop spans 18 amino acids. The germline V gene encodes CDR1 MGHRA and CDR2 YSYEKL. With 0 bases removed from V and 4 bases from J, the gap between germline ends came to 20 bases. Specimen: peripheral blood. The chain couples TRBV4-1 to TRBJ2-3; D gene ambiguous. The receptor was derived from a man in his fifties with acute or convalescent COVID-19. CDR3 in amino acids: CASSQDLKIASSADTQYF. In DNA form, the CDR3 reads TGCGCCAGCAGCCAAGATCTTAAAATCGCTAGTTCAGCAGATACGCAGTATTTT.